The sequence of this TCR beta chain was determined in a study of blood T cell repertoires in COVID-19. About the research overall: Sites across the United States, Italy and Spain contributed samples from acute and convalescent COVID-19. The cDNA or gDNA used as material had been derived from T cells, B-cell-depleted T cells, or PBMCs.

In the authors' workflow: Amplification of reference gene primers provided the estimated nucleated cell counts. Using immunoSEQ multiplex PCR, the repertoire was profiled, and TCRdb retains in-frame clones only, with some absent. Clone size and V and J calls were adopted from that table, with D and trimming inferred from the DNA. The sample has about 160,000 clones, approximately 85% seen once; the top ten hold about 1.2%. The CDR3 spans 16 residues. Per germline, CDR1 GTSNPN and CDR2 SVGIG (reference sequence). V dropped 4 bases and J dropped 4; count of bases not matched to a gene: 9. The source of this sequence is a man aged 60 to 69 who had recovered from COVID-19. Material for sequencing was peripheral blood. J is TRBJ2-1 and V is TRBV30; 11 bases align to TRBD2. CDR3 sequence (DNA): TGTGCCTGGACCCCTACTAGCGGGGGCCCATACAATGAGCAGTTCTTC. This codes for CAWTPTSGGPYNEQFF.